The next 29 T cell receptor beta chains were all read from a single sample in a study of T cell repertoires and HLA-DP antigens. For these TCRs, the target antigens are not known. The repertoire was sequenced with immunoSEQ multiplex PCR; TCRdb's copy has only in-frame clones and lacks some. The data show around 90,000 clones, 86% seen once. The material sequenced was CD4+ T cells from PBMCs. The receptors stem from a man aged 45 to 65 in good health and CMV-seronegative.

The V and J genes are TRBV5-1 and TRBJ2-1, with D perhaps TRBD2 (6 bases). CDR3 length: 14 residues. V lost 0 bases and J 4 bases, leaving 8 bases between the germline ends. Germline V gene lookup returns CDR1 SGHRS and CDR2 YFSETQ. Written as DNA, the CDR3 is TGCGCCAGCAGCTTGGGCGGGGAATACAATGAGCAGTTCTTC. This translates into CASSLGGEYNEQFF. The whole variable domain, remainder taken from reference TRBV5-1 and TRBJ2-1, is KAGVTQTPRYLIKTRGQQVTLSCSPISGHRSVSWYQQTPGQGLQFLFEYFSETQRNKGNFPGRFSGRQFSNSRSEMNVSTLELGDSALYLCASSLGGEYNEQFFGPGTRLTVL.

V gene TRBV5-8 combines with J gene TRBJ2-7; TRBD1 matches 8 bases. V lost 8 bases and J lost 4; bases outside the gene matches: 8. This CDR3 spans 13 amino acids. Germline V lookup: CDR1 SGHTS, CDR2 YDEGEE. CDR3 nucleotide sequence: TGTGCCAGTCGGGACAGGTATCGGTACGAGCAGTACTTC. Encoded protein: CASRDRYRYEQYF.

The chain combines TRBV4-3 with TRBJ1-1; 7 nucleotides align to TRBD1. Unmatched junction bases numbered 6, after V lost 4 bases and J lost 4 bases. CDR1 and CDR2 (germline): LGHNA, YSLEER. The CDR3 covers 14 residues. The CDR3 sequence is CASSPHAGGTEAFF. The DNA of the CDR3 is TGCGCCAGCAGCCCCCATGCAGGGGGCACTGAAGCTTTCTTT.

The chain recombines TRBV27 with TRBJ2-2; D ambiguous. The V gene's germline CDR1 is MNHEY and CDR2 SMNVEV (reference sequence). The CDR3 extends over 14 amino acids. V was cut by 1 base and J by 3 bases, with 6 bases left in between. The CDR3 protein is CASSLLLDTGELFF. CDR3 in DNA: TGTGCCAGCAGTTTATTACTCGACACCGGGGAGCTGTTTTTT.

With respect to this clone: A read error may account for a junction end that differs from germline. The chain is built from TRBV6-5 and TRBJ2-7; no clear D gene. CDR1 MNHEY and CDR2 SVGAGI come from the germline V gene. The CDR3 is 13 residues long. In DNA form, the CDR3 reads TGTGCCAGCATGTACAGTCTCTCCAACGAGCAGTACTTC. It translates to CASMYSLSNEQYF.

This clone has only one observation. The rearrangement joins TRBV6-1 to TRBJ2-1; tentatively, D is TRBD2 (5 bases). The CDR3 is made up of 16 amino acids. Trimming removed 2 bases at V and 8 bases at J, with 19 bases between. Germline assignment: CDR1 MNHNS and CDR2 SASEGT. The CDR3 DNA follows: TGTGCCAGCAGTGAAAGAGTGAGGCTAGCATCCGATGAGCAGTTCTTC. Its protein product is CASSERVRLASDEQFF.

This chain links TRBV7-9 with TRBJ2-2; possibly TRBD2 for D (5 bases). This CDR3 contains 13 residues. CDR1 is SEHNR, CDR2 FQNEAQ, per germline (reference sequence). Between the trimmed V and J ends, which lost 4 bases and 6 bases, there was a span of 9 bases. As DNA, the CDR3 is TGTGCCAGCAGCTCCGGGCGGGCCGGGGAGCTGTTTTTT. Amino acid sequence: CASSSGRAGELFF.

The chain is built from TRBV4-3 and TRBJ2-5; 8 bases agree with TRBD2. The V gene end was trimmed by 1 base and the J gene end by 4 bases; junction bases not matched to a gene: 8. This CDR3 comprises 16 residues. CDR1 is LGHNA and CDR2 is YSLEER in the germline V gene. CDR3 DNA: TGCGCCAGCAGCCAAGGTCAGCGGGGGACCCGAGAGACCCAGTACTTC. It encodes CASSQGQRGTRETQYF.

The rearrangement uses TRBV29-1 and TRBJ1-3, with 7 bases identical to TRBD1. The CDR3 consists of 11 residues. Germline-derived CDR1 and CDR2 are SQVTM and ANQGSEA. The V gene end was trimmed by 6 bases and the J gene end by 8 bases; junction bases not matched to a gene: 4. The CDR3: CSVDRADTIYF. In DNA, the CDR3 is TGCAGCGTCGACAGGGCGGACACCATATATTTT.

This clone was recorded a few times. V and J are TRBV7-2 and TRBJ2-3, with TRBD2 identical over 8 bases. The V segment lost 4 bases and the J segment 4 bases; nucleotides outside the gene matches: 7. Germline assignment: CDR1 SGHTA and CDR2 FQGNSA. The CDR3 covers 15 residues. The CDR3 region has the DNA TGTGCCAGCAGCTCTTTGCGGGGGGTGGCAGATACGCAGTATTTT. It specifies CASSSLRGVADTQYF.

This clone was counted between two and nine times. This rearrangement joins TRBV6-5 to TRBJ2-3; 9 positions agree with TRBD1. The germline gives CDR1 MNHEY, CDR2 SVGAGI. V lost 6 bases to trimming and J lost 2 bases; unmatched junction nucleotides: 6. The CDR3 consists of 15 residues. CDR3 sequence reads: CASSDRGVPTDTQYF. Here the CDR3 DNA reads TGTGCCAGCAGCGACAGGGGGGTTCCCACAGATACGCAGTATTTT.

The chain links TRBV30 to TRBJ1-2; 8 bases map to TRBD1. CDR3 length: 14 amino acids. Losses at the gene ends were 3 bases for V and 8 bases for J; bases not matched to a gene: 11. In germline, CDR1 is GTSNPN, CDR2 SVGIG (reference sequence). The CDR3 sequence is CAWRQDRVIGGYTF. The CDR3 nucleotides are TGTGCCTGGAGGCAGGACAGGGTAATCGGCGGCTACACCTTC.

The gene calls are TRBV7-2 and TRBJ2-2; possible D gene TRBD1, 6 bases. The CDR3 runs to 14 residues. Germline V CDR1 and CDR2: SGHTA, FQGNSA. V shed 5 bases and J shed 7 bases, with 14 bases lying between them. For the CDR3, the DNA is TGTGCCAGCAGCGCGACAGGAGCCGGCGGGGAGCTGTTTTTT. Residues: CASSATGAGGELFF. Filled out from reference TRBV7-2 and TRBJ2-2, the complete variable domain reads GAGVSQSPSNKVTEKGKDVELRCDPISGHTALYWYRQSLGQGLEFLIYFQGNSAPDKSGLPSDRFSAERTGGSVSTLTIQRTQQEDSAVYLCASSATGAGGELFFGEGSRLTVL.

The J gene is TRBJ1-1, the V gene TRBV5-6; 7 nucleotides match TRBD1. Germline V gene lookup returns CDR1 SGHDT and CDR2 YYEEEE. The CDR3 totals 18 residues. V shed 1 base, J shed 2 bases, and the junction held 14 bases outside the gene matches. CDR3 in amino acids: CASSLSSRRGVLNTEAFF. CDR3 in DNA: TGTGCCAGCAGCTTGTCTTCGCGCAGGGGGGTGCTCAACACTGAAGCTTTCTTT. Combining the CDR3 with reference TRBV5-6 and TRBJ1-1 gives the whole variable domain DAGVTQSPTHLIKTRGQQVTLRCSPKSGHDTVSWYQQALGQGPQFIFQYYEEEERQRGNFPDRFSGHQFPNYSSELNVNALLLGDSALYLCASSLSSRRGVLNTEAFFGQGTRLTVV.

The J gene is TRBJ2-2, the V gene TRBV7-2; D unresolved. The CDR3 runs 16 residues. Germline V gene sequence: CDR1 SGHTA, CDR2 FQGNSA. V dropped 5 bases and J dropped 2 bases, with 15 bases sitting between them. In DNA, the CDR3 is TGTGCCAGCAGCCCGAACGTCAATACAAACACCGGGGAGCTGTTTTTT. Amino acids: CASSPNVNTNTGELFF.

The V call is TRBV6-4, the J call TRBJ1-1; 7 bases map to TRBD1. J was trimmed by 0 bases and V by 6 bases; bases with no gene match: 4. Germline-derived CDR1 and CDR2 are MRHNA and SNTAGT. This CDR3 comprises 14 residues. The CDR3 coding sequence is TGTGCCAGCAGAAGGGACAGCTTGAACACTGAAGCTTTCTTT. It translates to CASRRDSLNTEAFF.

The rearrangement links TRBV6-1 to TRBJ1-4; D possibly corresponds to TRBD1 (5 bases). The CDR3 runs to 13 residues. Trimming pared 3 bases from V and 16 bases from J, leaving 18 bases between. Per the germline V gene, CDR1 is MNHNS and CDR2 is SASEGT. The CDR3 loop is CASSDPPRQGRFF. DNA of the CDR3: TGTGCCAGCAGTGATCCCCCACGGCAGGGTCGGTTTTTT.

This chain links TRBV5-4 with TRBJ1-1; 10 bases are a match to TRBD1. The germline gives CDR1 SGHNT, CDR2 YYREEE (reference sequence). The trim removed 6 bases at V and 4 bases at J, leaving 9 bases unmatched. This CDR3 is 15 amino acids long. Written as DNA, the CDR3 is TGTGCCAGCAAAGCGGACAGGGGGATAGTCACTGAAGCTTTCTTT. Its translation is CASKADRGIVTEAFF.

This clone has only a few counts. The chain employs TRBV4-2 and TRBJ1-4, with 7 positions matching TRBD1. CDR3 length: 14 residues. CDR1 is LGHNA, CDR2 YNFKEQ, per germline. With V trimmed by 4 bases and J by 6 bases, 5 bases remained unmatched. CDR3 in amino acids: CASSRDRADEKLFF. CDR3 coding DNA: TGTGCCAGCAGCCGAGACAGGGCCGATGAAAAACTGTTTTTT.

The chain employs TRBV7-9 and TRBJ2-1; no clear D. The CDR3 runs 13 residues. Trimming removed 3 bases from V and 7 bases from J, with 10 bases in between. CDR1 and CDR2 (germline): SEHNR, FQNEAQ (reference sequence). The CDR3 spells CASSFEEPNEQFF. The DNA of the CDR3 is TGTGCCAGCAGCTTCGAAGAACCGAATGAGCAGTTCTTC.

The CDR3 bases are TGCGCCAGCAGCCCCTGGGGGCCGAACACCGGGGAGCTGTTTTTT. Amino acids: CASSPWGPNTGELFF. This rearrangement joins TRBV5-1 to TRBJ2-2; D may be TRBD1 (6 bases). This CDR3 contains 15 residues. V was clipped by 4 bases and J by 0 bases, with 10 bases between them. Germline-derived CDR1 and CDR2 are SGHRS and YFSETQ.

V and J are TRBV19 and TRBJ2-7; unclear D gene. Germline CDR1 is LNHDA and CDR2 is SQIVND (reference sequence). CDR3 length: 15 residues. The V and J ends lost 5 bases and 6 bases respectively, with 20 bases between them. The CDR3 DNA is TGTGCCAGTAGTGCCGACACCTCCTGGAAGTCCGAGCAGTACTTC. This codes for CASSADTSWKSEQYF.

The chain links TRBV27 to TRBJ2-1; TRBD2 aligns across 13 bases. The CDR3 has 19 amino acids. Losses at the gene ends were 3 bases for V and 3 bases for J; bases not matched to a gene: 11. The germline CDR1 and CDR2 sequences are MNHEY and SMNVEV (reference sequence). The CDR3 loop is CASSFSGTSGKLGYNEQFF. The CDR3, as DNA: TGTGCCAGCAGTTTTTCGGGGACTAGCGGGAAGCTTGGCTACAATGAGCAGTTCTTC.

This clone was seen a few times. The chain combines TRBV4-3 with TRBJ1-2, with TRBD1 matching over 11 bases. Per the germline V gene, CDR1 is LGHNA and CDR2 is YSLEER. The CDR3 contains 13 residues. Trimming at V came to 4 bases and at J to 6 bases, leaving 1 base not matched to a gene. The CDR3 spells CASSRTGGNGYTF. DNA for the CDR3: TGCGCCAGCAGCCGGACAGGGGGCAATGGCTACACCTTC.

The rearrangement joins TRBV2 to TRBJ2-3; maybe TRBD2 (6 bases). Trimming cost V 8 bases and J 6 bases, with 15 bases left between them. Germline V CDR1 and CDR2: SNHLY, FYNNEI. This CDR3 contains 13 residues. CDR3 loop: CASRTTSGDTQYF. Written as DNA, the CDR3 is TGTGCCAGCCGGACTACGTCCGGCGATACGCAGTATTTT.

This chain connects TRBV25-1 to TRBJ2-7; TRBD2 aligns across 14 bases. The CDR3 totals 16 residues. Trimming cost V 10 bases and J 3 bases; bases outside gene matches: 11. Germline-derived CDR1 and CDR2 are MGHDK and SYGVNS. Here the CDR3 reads CATTKSGTSGSYEQYF. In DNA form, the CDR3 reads TGTGCCACCACCAAGAGCGGGACTAGCGGGAGCTACGAGCAGTACTTC.

CDR3 amino acids: CASRYRGSTDTQYF. CDR3 coding DNA: TGTGCCAGCAGGTACCGGGGTAGCACAGATACGCAGTATTTT. The gene calls are TRBV2 and TRBJ2-3, with D possibly being TRBD2 (5 bases). Germline V gives CDR1 SNHLY, CDR2 FYNNEI. Trimming removed 6 bases at V and 0 bases at J, with 10 bases between. The CDR3 runs 14 residues.

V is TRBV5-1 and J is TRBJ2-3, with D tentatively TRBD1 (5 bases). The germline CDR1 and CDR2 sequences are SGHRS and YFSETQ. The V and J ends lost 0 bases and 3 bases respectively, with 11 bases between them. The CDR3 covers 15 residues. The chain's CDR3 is CASSLAPSGTDTQYF. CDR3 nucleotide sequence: TGCGCCAGCAGCTTGGCCCCATCAGGGACAGATACGCAGTATTTT.

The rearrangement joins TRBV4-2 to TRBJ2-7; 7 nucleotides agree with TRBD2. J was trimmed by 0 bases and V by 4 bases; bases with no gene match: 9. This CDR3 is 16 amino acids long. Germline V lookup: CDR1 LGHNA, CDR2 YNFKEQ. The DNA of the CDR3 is TGTGCCAGCAGCCGATATAGCGGGTTAAGCTCCTACGAGCAGTACTTC. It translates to CASSRYSGLSSYEQYF.